The 26 T cell receptor beta chains given below trace back to one sample, sequenced in a study of T cells in narcolepsy. The data were produced by immunoSEQ multiplex PCR, yet TCRdb's version contains in-frame clones alone and is incomplete. The sample holds about 33,000 clones, roughly 90% seen once. Sequencing was carried out using CD45RA- memory CD4+ T cells from PBMCs. These receptors originate from a human donor with narcolepsy.

This chain connects TRBV19 to TRBJ2-6; no clear D. Germline V gene lookup returns CDR1 LNHDA and CDR2 SQIVND (reference sequence). V was trimmed by 7 bases and J by 0 bases, leaving 10 bases between them. The CDR3 has 15 amino acids. DNA of the CDR3: TGTGCCAGTACCAAGATGAGCTCTGGGGCCAACGTCCTGACTTTC. Amino acids: CASTKMSSGANVLTF.

This rearrangement joins TRBV5-4 to TRBJ1-2, with 9 bases that match TRBD1. J lost 4 bases, V lost 4 bases, and 11 bases had no gene match. The CDR3 contains 16 residues. From germline, CDR1 is SGHNT and CDR2 YYREEE (reference sequence). The DNA for the CDR3 is TGTGCCAGCAGCACCAGGACAGGGGCCGAATTCTATGGCTACACCTTC. This gives the protein CASSTRTGAEFYGYTF.

This sequence joins TRBV13 and TRBJ2-5; D unclear. V lost 2 bases and J 5 bases, leaving 12 bases between the germline ends. The germline CDR1 and CDR2 sequences are PRHDT and FYEKMQ (reference sequence). This CDR3 comprises 14 residues. The chain's CDR3 is CASSLKVVGETQYF. DNA for the CDR3: TGTGCCAGCAGCTTAAAGGTGGTCGGGGAGACCCAGTACTTC.

A word on this clone: This sample also contains other DNA sequences that code for the same CDR3. The rearrangement uses TRBV5-1 and TRBJ2-6, with 8 bases aligning to TRBD1. V gave up 3 bases and J gave up 3 bases; unmatched junction bases: 2. Germline assignment: CDR1 SGHRS and CDR2 YFSETQ. The CDR3 covers 15 residues. CDR3 protein: CASSYTGGGANVLTF. The CDR3 DNA reads TGCGCCAGCAGCTATACAGGGGGTGGGGCCAACGTCCTGACTTTC.

This rearrangement joins TRBV5-6 to TRBJ2-1; 8 bases are a match to TRBD2. Germline CDR1 and CDR2: SGHDT and YYEEEE. J lost 2 bases, V lost 0 bases, and 4 bases had no gene match. The length of the CDR3 is 16 residues. The CDR3 DNA reads as TGTGCCAGCAGCTTGGAGACTAGCGCGGCCTACAATGAGCAGTTCTTC. Amino acid sequence: CASSLETSAAYNEQFF. The full variable domain, rest sourced from reference TRBV5-6 and TRBJ2-1, is DAGVTQSPTHLIKTRGQQVTLRCSPKSGHDTVSWYQQALGQGPQFIFQYYEEEERQRGNFPDRFSGHQFPNYSSELNVNALLLGDSALYLCASSLETSAAYNEQFFGPGTRLTVL.

V usage is TRBV4-3 and J usage is TRBJ2-2; D ambiguous. V gave up 0 bases and J gave up 2 bases, with 7 bases separating them. Germline V lookup: CDR1 LGHNA, CDR2 YSLEER. CDR3 size: 15 residues. The CDR3 loop reads CASSQEQLNTGELFF. In DNA form, the CDR3 reads TGCGCCAGCAGCCAAGAACAGCTTAACACCGGGGAGCTGTTTTTT.

This chain connects TRBV5-4 to TRBJ1-2, with D maybe TRBD1 (6 bases). Germline CDR1 is SGHNT and CDR2 is YYREEE (reference sequence). Trimming cost V 0 bases and J 7 bases, with 16 bases left between them. The CDR3 runs 15 residues. This CDR3 reads CASSLAGGGGSGYTF. The CDR3 nucleotides read TGTGCCAGCAGCTTGGCCGGGGGGGGCGGTAGTGGCTACACCTTC.

This chain links TRBV6-5 with TRBJ2-1, with 8 bases matching TRBD2. Trimming removed 3 bases from V and 8 bases from J; junction bases left unmatched: 6. Germline V gives CDR1 MNHEY, CDR2 SVGAGI. This CDR3 comprises 14 residues. The CDR3 region is CASSYRGGRYEQFF. The CDR3 DNA reads TGTGCCAGCAGTTATCGGGGGGGTCGCTATGAGCAGTTCTTC.

The chain carries TRBV7-6 and TRBJ1-1; D remains ambiguous. The CDR3 length is 14 residues. Germline values: CDR1 SGHVS, CDR2 FNYEAQ. V gave up 1 base and J gave up 4 bases, with 10 bases separating them. The CDR3 nucleotides read TGTGCCAGCAGCTTAGGCGGGTTCAGCACTGAAGCTTTCTTT. Protein: CASSLGGFSTEAFF.

The rearrangement joins TRBV6-1 to TRBJ2-7; TRBD1 agrees at 8 bases. Germline V CDR1 and CDR2: MNHNS, SASEGT. The V segment lost 4 bases and the J segment 1 base; nucleotides outside the gene matches: 12. The CDR3 has 17 residues. The CDR3 DNA reads TGTGCCAGCAGTGGATCGACAGGGGTATGGGTGTCCTACGAGCAGTACTTC. Amino acids: CASSGSTGVWVSYEQYF.

The CDR3 sequence: CASSLRTGDNSPLHF. Here the CDR3 DNA reads TGTGCCAGCAGCTTAAGGACAGGGGATAATTCACCCCTCCACTTT. The chain employs TRBV7-2 and TRBJ1-6; 9 bases are a match to TRBD1. The ends lost 2 bases at V and 5 bases at J; junction bases unmatched: 1. Germline CDR1 and CDR2: SGHTA and FQGNSA. This CDR3 has 15 residues. The full variable domain, in which reference TRBV7-2 and TRBJ1-6 provide the parts outside the CDR3, is GAGVSQSPSNKVTEKGKDVELRCDPISGHTALYWYRQSLGQGLEFLIYFQGNSAPDKSGLPSDRFSAERTGGSVSTLTIQRTQQEDSAVYLCASSLRTGDNSPLHFGNGTRLTVT.

This rearrangement joins TRBV19 to TRBJ2-2; 8 bases align to TRBD2. The trim removed 1 base at V and 6 bases at J, leaving 1 base unmatched. Germline V gives CDR1 LNHDA, CDR2 SQIVND (reference sequence). The length of the CDR3 is 14 residues. CDR3 sequence (DNA): TGTGCCAGTAGTATAGCGGGAGGGCCCGGGGAGCTGTTTTTT. It specifies CASSIAGGPGELFF.

The rearrangement joins TRBV10-1 to TRBJ1-4; possible D gene TRBD1, 5 bases. Germline CDR1 and CDR2: WNHNN and SYGVQD (reference sequence). The length of the CDR3 is 15 residues. The V and J ends lost 0 bases and 8 bases respectively, with 13 bases between them. CDR3 nucleotides: TGCGCCAGCAGTGAGTCGACCGGGGACGGGGAAAAACTGTTTTTT. It yields the protein CASSESTGDGEKLFF.

The CDR3 spells CASSDRTSTDTQYF. Here the CDR3 DNA reads TGTGCCAGCAGTGATCGGACTAGCACAGATACGCAGTATTTT. The chain couples TRBV2 to TRBJ2-3; TRBD2 might be the D (5 bases). In germline, CDR1 is SNHLY, CDR2 FYNNEI. The CDR3 length is 14 residues. Deletions cut 3 bases from V and 0 bases from J, with 7 bases between.

The chain employs TRBV10-3 and TRBJ2-1, with a possible D match to TRBD2 (7 bases). Germline V lookup: CDR1 ENHRY, CDR2 SYGVKD. The germline V and J ends were trimmed by 0 bases and 7 bases, with 10 bases remaining between them. The CDR3 is 14 amino acids. In DNA form, the CDR3 reads TGTGCCATCAGTGAGTCGAAGGGGGGGAATGAGCAGTTCTTC. Translating gives CAISESKGGNEQFF.

The V call is TRBV18, the J call TRBJ2-3; D gene uncertain. CDR1 and CDR2 (germline): KGHSH, LQKENI. CDR3 length: 15 residues. Trimming left V 0 bases short and J 0 bases short, with 7 bases between. The CDR3 loop is CASSPPSRSTDTQYF. CDR3 DNA: TGTGCCAGCTCACCACCTAGCCGAAGCACAGATACGCAGTATTTT.

The chain has TRBV10-2 and TRBJ2-1; TRBD2 matches at 11 bases. The CDR3 covers 14 residues. Germline-derived CDR1 and CDR2 are WSHSY and SAAADI. With V trimmed by 9 bases and J by 6 bases, 7 bases remained unmatched. The CDR3 coding sequence is TGCGCCAGTTTAACTAGCGGGAGTATCAATGAGCAGTTCTTC. Its translation is CASLTSGSINEQFF.

The rearrangement links TRBV2 to TRBJ2-2, with D perhaps matching TRBD1 (7 bases). Trimming pared 11 bases from V and 6 bases from J, leaving 13 bases between. Germline-derived CDR1 and CDR2 are SNHLY and FYNNEI. The CDR3 totals 12 residues. CDR3 region: CASGGPPGELFF. The CDR3 nucleotides are TGTGCCTCAGGGGGGCCTCCCGGGGAGCTGTTTTTT.

The rearrangement links TRBV6-6 to TRBJ1-3; 8 nucleotides match TRBD1. V gave up 5 bases and J gave up 5 bases; unmatched junction bases: 8. Germline assignment: CDR1 MNHNY and CDR2 SVGAGI (reference sequence). The CDR3 totals 15 residues. The CDR3 loop reads CASSPLTGARNTIYF. The CDR3 bases are TGTGCCAGCAGTCCGTTGACAGGGGCCAGAAACACCATATATTTT.

This chain uses TRBV28 with TRBJ2-2; possible D gene TRBD1, 6 bases. The V end was cut by 11 bases, the J end by 6 bases, with 19 bases between. In germline, CDR1 is MDHEN, CDR2 SYDVKM. CDR3 length: 14 residues. CDR3 DNA: TGTGCCTCTAGCAGAGGGGGTATGGCCGGGGAGCTGTTTTTT. Protein sequence: CASSRGGMAGELFF.

The rearrangement uses TRBV30 and TRBJ1-2; D is unresolved. Trimming shortened V by 4 bases and J by 2 bases, and 8 bases separated the two germline ends. This CDR3 region has 12 residues. Per the germline V gene, CDR1 is GTSNPN and CDR2 is SVGIG (reference sequence). The CDR3 bases are TGTGCCTGGAAGGCCCGGAACTATGGCTACACCTTC. This codes for CAWKARNYGYTF.

The chain is built from TRBV5-6 and TRBJ2-5; D is possibly TRBD1 (5 bases). The ends were cut back, 0 bases at V and 4 bases at J, with 7 bases in the middle. Looked up from germline, CDR1 is SGHDT and CDR2 is YYEEEE. The CDR3 consists of 13 residues. CDR3: CASSLATGETQYF. The CDR3 coding sequence is TGTGCCAGCAGCTTGGCCACAGGAGAGACCCAGTACTTC.

The rearrangement links TRBV5-1 to TRBJ2-2, with D hard to call. Germline V CDR1 and CDR2: SGHRS, YFSETQ. This CDR3 region has 13 residues. Trimming removed 0 bases from V and 7 bases from J, with 7 bases in between. As DNA, the CDR3 is TGCGCCAGCAGCTTGGATGTCGTCGGGGAGCTGTTTTTT. Translating it yields CASSLDVVGELFF. Complete variable domain (other parts from reference TRBV5-1 and TRBJ2-2): KAGVTQTPRYLIKTRGQQVTLSCSPISGHRSVSWYQQTPGQGLQFLFEYFSETQRNKGNFPGRFSGRQFSNSRSEMNVSTLELGDSALYLCASSLDVVGELFFGEGSRLTVL.

The rearrangement links TRBV19 to TRBJ1-3; 7 positions match TRBD1. Trimming removed 5 bases from V and 0 bases from J; junction bases left unmatched: 7. The germline CDR1 and CDR2 sequences are LNHDA and SQIVND (reference sequence). The CDR3 runs 16 residues. As DNA, the CDR3 is TGTGCCAGTAGTCCAGGGACAGTACTCTCTGGAAACACCATATATTTT. Amino acid sequence: CASSPGTVLSGNTIYF.

This clone appeared a few times. V and J are TRBV29-1 and TRBJ2-7; 11 positions match TRBD1. Germline V gene sequence: CDR1 SQVTM, CDR2 ANQGSEA. The CDR3 extends over 15 amino acids. The junction had 11 bases not matched to a gene; V was cut back by 6 bases and J by 4 bases. DNA of the CDR3: TGCAGCGTGAAGGAGGGGACAGGGGGGGTTTACGAGCAGTACTTC. Its protein is CSVKEGTGGVYEQYF.

The CDR3 region is CASSQVFGGPITDTQYF. The CDR3 coding sequence is TGTGCCAGCAGCCAAGTTTTCGGGGGGCCTATCACAGATACGCAGTATTTT. The V and J genes are TRBV4-2 and TRBJ2-3; D is perhaps TRBD2 (7 bases). CDR1 and CDR2 from the germline V gene are LGHNA and YNFKEQ. The CDR3 runs 17 residues. V was pared by 1 base and J by 2 bases, with 16 bases between.